This entry lists 9 T cell receptor beta chains sequenced from one sample in a study of cytomegalovirus exposure and HLA in healthy donors. Vbeta (60) and Jbeta (13) primers were used in the PCR. Sequencing was performed with immunoSEQ multiplex PCR; in TCRdb, only in-frame clones are kept and a portion is missing. Seen here are about 94,000 clones, about 80% observed once, and the top ten hold 1.2% to 1.5%. Sequencing used PBMCs. The receptors come from a male donor in good health and CMV-seronegative.

In DNA form, the CDR3 reads TGTGCCAGCAGTGAGACAGGGATGAACACTGAAGCTTTCTTT. Translation: CASSETGMNTEAFF. This chain uses TRBV25-1 with TRBJ1-1; 7 bases match TRBD1. This CDR3 region has 14 residues. CDR1 and CDR2 from the germline V gene are MGHDK and SYGVNS. J lost 0 bases, V lost 3 bases, and 1 base had no gene match.

The rearrangement links TRBV7-9 to TRBJ2-7; tentative D call: TRBD1 (6 bases). The CDR3 extends over 14 amino acids. Trimming took off 1 base at V and 10 bases at J, with 17 bases between the two ends. CDR1 is SEHNR and CDR2 is FQNEAQ in the germline V gene (reference sequence). CDR3 sequence (DNA): TGTGCCAGCAGCTTAGTCTCAATGGGGGCGGAACAGTACTTC. Its protein product is CASSLVSMGAEQYF.

The J gene is TRBJ2-3, the V gene TRBV6-5; D might be TRBD2 (6 bases). V lost 6 bases and J 3 bases, leaving 13 bases between the germline ends. CDR1 and CDR2 (germline): MNHEY, SVGAGI. The CDR3 consists of 14 residues. In nucleotides, the CDR3 is TGTGCCAGCAGGGAAATAGCGGATACAGATACGCAGTATTTT. This encodes CASREIADTDTQYF.

The J gene is TRBJ2-7, the V gene TRBV7-2, with 7 bases that match TRBD2. Germline values: CDR1 SGHTA, CDR2 FQGNSA. Germline trimming cut 5 bases from V and 7 bases from J; bases unmatched to any gene: 14. The CDR3 covers 15 residues. DNA for the CDR3: TGTGCCAGCAGCCTCGGACACCGGGGAGGGATAGAGCAGTACTTC. Translation: CASSLGHRGGIEQYF.

The chain joins TRBV7-2 to TRBJ1-2, with TRBD1 identical over 8 bases. Germline CDR1 and CDR2: SGHTA and FQGNSA. The CDR3 is made up of 17 amino acids. With 1 base clipped from V and 2 bases from J, the junction kept 9 bases outside the gene matches. CDR3 nucleotide sequence: TGTGCCAGCAGCTTAGTTAATGGACAGGGATTAAACTATGGCTACACCTTC. Amino acid sequence: CASSLVNGQGLNYGYTF.

This clone was counted a single time. The rearrangement uses TRBV18 and TRBJ1-3; D may be TRBD1 (5 bases). Looked up from germline, CDR1 is KGHSH and CDR2 is LQKENI. V gave up 0 bases and J gave up 1 base, with 10 bases separating them. The CDR3 is 16 residues long. The CDR3 coding sequence is TGTGCCAGCTCACCACCGGGGAGGGGTTCTGGAAACACCATATATTTT. Protein: CASSPPGRGSGNTIYF.

The chain employs TRBV29-1 and TRBJ1-1, with a possible D match to TRBD1 (5 bases). This CDR3 region has 12 residues. Germline CDR1 SQVTM, CDR2 ANQGSEA. The germline V and J ends were trimmed by 3 bases and 1 base, with 6 bases remaining between them. This chain's CDR3 is CSVEGQNTEAFF. The CDR3 DNA reads TGCAGCGTTGAGGGGCAGAACACTGAAGCTTTCTTT.

This chain connects TRBV7-2 to TRBJ1-2; D remains ambiguous. The CDR3 totals 15 residues. Germline values: CDR1 SGHTA, CDR2 FQGNSA. V was shortened by 5 bases and J by 0 bases, with 13 bases between the two germline ends. The CDR3 nucleotides read TGTGCCAGCAGCCCTAGCGCACTTTCTAACTATGGCTACACCTTC. It is translated as CASSPSALSNYGYTF. Looking up the rest from reference TRBV7-2 and TRBJ1-2 gives the full variable domain: GAGVSQSPSNKVTEKGKDVELRCDPISGHTALYWYRQSLGQGLEFLIYFQGNSAPDKSGLPSDRFSAERTGGSVSTLTIQRTQQEDSAVYLCASSPSALSNYGYTFGSGTRLTVV.

The CDR3 DNA reads as TGTGCCAGCATGACAGGGGGGTCTGGTTCCTACAATGAGCAGTTCTTC. Its protein product is CASMTGGSGSYNEQFF. The chain joins TRBV28 to TRBJ2-1, with 9 nucleotides matching TRBD1. V shed 7 bases, J shed 1 base, and the junction held 8 bases outside the gene matches. CDR3 size: 16 residues. Per germline, CDR1 MDHEN and CDR2 SYDVKM.